These 20 T cell receptor beta chains originate from one sample sequenced in a study of Graves' ophthalmopathy and Graves' hyperthyroidism. For repertoire sequencing, the TCR beta CDR3 regions were amplified from RNA transcripts. A first-round RT-PCR used HTBI primers, followed by a second-round multiplex PCR. Each CDR3 protein gets one entry after TCRdb re-called the multiplex PCR reads with MiXCR. The repertoire has about 740,000 distinct CDR3 sequences, 40% of them found once; the top ten carry 44%. Sequencing was carried out using peripheral blood. The receptors here all came from an adult man with Graves' ophthalmopathy.

This chain connects TRBV24-1 to TRBJ1-6, with 7 bases aligning to TRBD1. The ends lost 4 bases at V and 16 bases at J; junction bases unmatched: 9. Germline V gives CDR1 KGHDR, CDR2 SFDVKD. The CDR3 has 13 residues. The CDR3 protein is CATSEPTGARLHF. As DNA, the CDR3 is TGTGCCACCAGTGAGCCAACAGGGGCACGGCTCCACTTT.

This clonotype was seen more than once but under ten times. Its ends do not fully match the called genes, so a read error is possible. CDR3 amino acids: CASSSLDRGLDQPQHF. In DNA, the CDR3 is TGTGCCAGCAGTTCCCTCGACAGGGGTCTCGATCAGCCCCAGCATTTT. The chain is built from TRBV24-1 and TRBJ1-5, with 8 bases identical to TRBD1. This CDR3 region has 16 residues. The V gene's germline CDR1 is KGHDR and CDR2 SFDVKD.

For this clonotype: A read error may explain this, as a much larger clone is one base away. The rearrangement joins TRBV24-1 to TRBJ1-5; D is possibly TRBD1 (5 bases). Trimming removed 11 bases from V and 2 bases from J, with 18 bases in between. Germline-derived CDR1 and CDR2 are KGHDR and SFDVKD. The CDR3 sequence is 15 residues long. The CDR3 nucleotides read TGTGCCAGCAGCTCCCCGGGGGATGGCAATCAGCCCCAGCATTTT. Protein sequence: CASSSPGDGNQPQHF.

Worth noting for this clonotype: It is likely a read error, because the conserved phenylalanine at the end of the CDR3 is missing. It is unclear where the CDR3 begins or ends on the DNA, so no DNA is shown, and the CDR3 is as TCRdb lists it. The chain is built from TRBV7-9 and TRBJ2-5; the table's D call, TRBD1, has no DNA check behind it. CDR1 and CDR2 from the germline V gene are SEHNR and FQNEAQ (reference sequence). The CDR3 length is 12 residues, termini included. CDR3: CASSLWSMGGYY.

This clonotype was recorded many times. The J gene is TRBJ2-5, the V gene TRBV7-2; D may match TRBD1 or TRBD2 (5 bases each). Germline V gives CDR1 SGHTA, CDR2 FQGNSA. Trimming cost V 1 base and J 5 bases, with 8 bases left between them. The CDR3 spans 13 residues. CDR3 coding DNA: TGTGCCAGCAGCTTAGTCAGGGACGAGACCCAGTACTTC. This sequence encodes CASSLVRDETQYF.

In this sample, this clonotype turned up many times. The genes are TRBV29-1 and TRBJ2-7, with D hard to call. Looked up from germline, CDR1 is SQVTM and CDR2 is ANQGSEA. This CDR3 has 13 amino acids. Trimming removed 4 bases from V and 0 bases from J, with 10 bases in between. CDR3 sequence reads: CSVGYSISYEQYF. The CDR3 coding sequence is TGCAGCGTTGGGTATAGCATCTCCTACGAGCAGTACTTC.

This clonotype was found many times. The chain uses TRBV6-6 and TRBJ1-5; D unresolved. Germline CDR1 and CDR2: MNHNY and SVGAGI (reference sequence). Trimming took 10 bases from V and 2 from J, leaving 12 bases between them. This CDR3 region has 13 residues. In DNA, the CDR3 is TGTGCCACAAGCTCGGTGGGCAATCAGCCCCAGCATTTT. Translation gives CATSSVGNQPQHF.

This clonotype has at least ten counts. The chain joins TRBV24-1 to TRBJ1-4; perhaps TRBD1 as D (5 bases). The CDR3 totals 15 residues. CDR1 and CDR2 from the germline V gene are KGHDR and SFDVKD. V was shortened by 1 base and J by 7 bases, with 12 bases between the two germline ends. The CDR3 sequence is CATSDLTRDGEKLFF. The CDR3 DNA follows: TGTGCCACCAGTGATTTAACCAGGGATGGTGAAAAACTGTTTTTT.

This clonotype was seen repeatedly, ten times or more. The rearrangement links TRBV19 to TRBJ1-4; D gene ambiguous. V shed 5 bases and J shed 7 bases, with 17 bases lying between them. The germline V gene has CDR1 LNHDA and CDR2 SQIVND (reference sequence). The CDR3 spans 15 residues. The CDR3 DNA follows: TGTGCCAGTAGTGGACGAGACTTGGCGGGTGAAAAACTGTTTTTT. Translating it yields CASSGRDLAGEKLFF.

This clonotype was observed once. The chain combines TRBV2 with TRBJ2-7; D is undetermined. The CDR3 extends over 14 amino acids. Germline values: CDR1 SNHLY, CDR2 FYNNEI. With 6 bases removed from V and 0 bases from J, the gap between germline ends came to 12 bases. This chain's CDR3 is CASSQVGNSYEQYF. The CDR3 bases are TGTGCCAGCAGCCAAGTAGGGAACTCCTACGAGCAGTACTTC.

This clonotype was counted many times. The chain recombines TRBV7-9 with TRBJ1-1; unclear D gene. The length of the CDR3 is 12 residues. The V gene's germline CDR1 is SEHNR and CDR2 FQNEAQ (reference sequence). V lost 4 bases to trimming and J lost 7 bases, with 10 bases between them. The CDR3 spells CASSSGFDEAFF. The CDR3, as DNA: TGTGCCAGCAGCTCCGGATTCGATGAAGCTTTCTTT. The full variable domain, rest sourced from reference TRBV7-9 and TRBJ1-1, is DTGVSQNPRHKITKRGQNVTFRCDPISEHNRLYWYRQTLGQGPEFLTYFQNEAQLEKSRLLSDRFSAERPKGSFSTLEIQRTEQGDSAMYLCASSSGFDEAFFGQGTRLTVV.

This clonotype was counted between two and nine times. The CDR3 here is CASRLQGAWRTEAFF. CDR3 in DNA: TGTGCCAGCAGATTACAGGGGGCGTGGAGGACTGAAGCTTTCTTT. The rearrangement links TRBV6-5 to TRBJ1-1; 9 nucleotides agree with TRBD1. CDR1 is MNHEY, CDR2 SVGAGI, per germline. The V and J ends lost 6 bases and 5 bases, in that order; junction bases with no gene match: 10. CDR3 size: 15 residues.

On this clonotype: The germline gene is not matched at one end of the junction; a read error may be the cause. The CDR3 DNA follows: TGTGCCAGCAGTTACGAGCGGGAGCTATCCGAGCAGTACTTC. It translates to CASSYERELSEQYF. The chain employs TRBV10-3 and TRBJ2-7; 8 positions match TRBD2. This CDR3 is 14 amino acids long. CDR1 is ENHRY, CDR2 SYGVKD, per germline.

This chain connects TRBV7-6 to TRBJ2-7, with unresolved D. V was trimmed by 3 bases and J by 5 bases, leaving 14 bases between them. CDR3 length: 14 residues. CDR1 and CDR2 (germline): SGHVS, FNYEAQ. The CDR3 nucleotides read TGTGCCAGCAGCTTTAAATATCCTCCCCACGAGCAGTACTTC. Its translation is CASSFKYPPHEQYF.

The chain is built from TRBV10-2 and TRBJ1-2; D is uncertain. With 3 bases removed from V and 2 bases from J, the gap between germline ends came to 7 bases. Germline V gene sequence: CDR1 WSHSY, CDR2 SAAADI. This CDR3 is built from 13 residues. The CDR3 DNA follows: TGCGCCAGCAGTGACATTAACAACTATGGCTACACCTTC. Its protein product is CASSDINNYGYTF.

The chain couples TRBV15 to TRBJ1-2; 9 bases match TRBD1. J gave up 0 bases and V 3 bases, and 8 bases lay outside the gene matches. CDR1 is LNHNV and CDR2 is YYDKDF in the germline V gene (reference sequence). The CDR3 sequence is 17 residues long. In nucleotides, the CDR3 is TGTGCCACCAGCAGCTTGGTGGACAGGGGAGCTAACTATGGCTACACCTTC. Its translation: CATSSLVDRGANYGYTF.

In this sample, this clonotype turned up many times. The V gene is TRBV20-1, the J gene TRBJ1-5; D gene unclear. V lost 4 bases, J lost 0 bases, and 13 bases lay in between. CDR1 and CDR2 (germline): DFQATT, SNEGSKA (reference sequence). This CDR3 comprises 15 residues. The CDR3 region is CSAIGQLNSNQPQHF. CDR3 DNA: TGCAGTGCTATTGGGCAGCTCAATAGCAATCAGCCCCAGCATTTT.

Turning to this clonotype: An end of the junction differs from the germline gene, which may be a read error. The J gene is TRBJ2-6, the V gene TRBV29-1; D uncertain. The CDR3 is made up of 15 amino acids. Germline CDR1 is SQVTM and CDR2 is ANQGSEA. The CDR3, as DNA: TGCGGCGTTGAGGTCAGTTCCTCTGGGGCCAACGTCCTGACTTTC. Its protein is CGVEVSSSGANVLTF.

The chain combines TRBV24-1 with TRBJ1-5, with 9 bases aligning to TRBD1. CDR3 length: 15 residues. With V trimmed by 6 bases and J by 6 bases, 8 bases remained unmatched. Germline V CDR1 and CDR2: KGHDR, SFDVKD. The CDR3 DNA sequence: TGTGCCACCAGTACTAGGGACAGGGTGATTCAGCCCCAGCATTTT. Its protein is CATSTRDRVIQPQHF.

There are many counts of this clonotype. One junction end disagrees with the germline gene, perhaps due to a read error. The chain combines TRBV10-3 with TRBJ2-7, with TRBD1 identical over 8 bases. Germline CDR1 is ENHRY and CDR2 is SYGVKD. The CDR3 is 14 residues long. The CDR3 coding sequence is TGTGCCAGCAGTTCGGACAGGGTCGCCTACGAGCAGTACTTC. Protein: CASSSDRVAYEQYF.